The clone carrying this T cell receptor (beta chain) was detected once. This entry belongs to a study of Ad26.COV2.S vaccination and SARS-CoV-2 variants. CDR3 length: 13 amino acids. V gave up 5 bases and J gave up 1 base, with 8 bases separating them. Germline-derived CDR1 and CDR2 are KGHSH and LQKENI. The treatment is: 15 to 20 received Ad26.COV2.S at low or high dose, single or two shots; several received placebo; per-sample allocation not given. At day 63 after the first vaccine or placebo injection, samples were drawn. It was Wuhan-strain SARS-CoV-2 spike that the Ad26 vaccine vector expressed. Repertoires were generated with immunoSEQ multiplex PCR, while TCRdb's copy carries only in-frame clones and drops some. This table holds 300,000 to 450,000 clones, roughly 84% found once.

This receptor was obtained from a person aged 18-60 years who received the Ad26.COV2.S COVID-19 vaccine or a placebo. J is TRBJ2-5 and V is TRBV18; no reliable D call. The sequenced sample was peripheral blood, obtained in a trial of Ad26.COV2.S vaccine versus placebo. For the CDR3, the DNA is TGTGCCAGCTCAATTGGGATCCAAGAGACCCAGTACTTC. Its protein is CASSIGIQETQYF.